This is a list of T cell receptor beta chains from one sample in a study of preoperative IRX-2 immunotherapy in early breast cancer. Measured with immunoSEQ multiplex PCR; TCRdb has only the in-frame clones, and not every one. The data contain approximately 100,000 clones, roughly 88% of them singletons. Sequencing was performed on tumor tissue, taken after IRX-2 immunotherapy. The receptors come from a human donor with breast cancer. Both conserved end residues are part of each CDR3. The D gene is left open where the match is weak. Some rows have no size entry. The others give once, few or many, or a class for an expanded clone.

j_gene,abundance,d_gene,len,v_gene,CDR3aa,CDR3nt
TRBJ2-3,NA,NA,13,TRBV1,CASSQVFRDTQYF,TGCGCCAGCAGCCAAGTATTCCGAGATACGCAGTATTTT
TRBJ1-1,once,NA,12,TRBV19,CPTAGENTEAFF,TGTCCTACAGCCGGCGAGAACACTGAAGCTTTCTTT
TRBJ1-2,NA,NA,13,TRBV28,CASSQHWGNGYTF,TGTGCCAGCAGCCAGCACTGGGGAAATGGCTACACCTTC
TRBJ1-2,NA,NA,13,TRBV28,CASSLYLGYGYTF,TGTGCCAGCAGTTTATATCTAGGCTATGGCTACACCTTC
TRBJ1-2,once,TRBD1,15,TRBV29-1,CSGGGTDNFNYGYTF,TGCAGCGGTGGCGGGACAGATAATTTTAACTATGGCTACACCTTC
TRBJ2-1,NA,TRBD1,14,TRBV15,CATEDREGDNEQFF,TGTGCCACCGAGGACAGGGAAGGGGACAATGAGCAGTTCTTC
TRBJ1-1,once,TRBD1,15,TRBV19,CASSQRDRDYTEAFF,TGTGCCAGTAGTCAACGGGACAGGGACTACACTGAAGCTTTCTTT
TRBJ2-2,NA,NA,16,TRBV7-8,CASATFTGLTAGELFF,TGTGCCAGCGCAACCTTTACTGGACTGACCGCCGGGGAGCTGTTTTTT
TRBJ2-3,NA,NA,13,TRBV6-8,CASTSGLTDTQYF,TGTGCCAGCACCTCGGGGCTCACAGATACGCAGTATTTT
TRBJ2-3,NA,NA,18,TRBV5-1,CASSLSPPGQGPTDTQYF,TGCGCCAGCAGCTTGTCCCCCCCCGGGCAGGGACCCACAGATACGCAGTATTTT
TRBJ1-1,NA,TRBD1,14,TRBV28,CASSLQGASTEAFF,TGTGCCAGCAGTTTACAGGGGGCGAGTACTGAAGCTTTCTTT
TRBJ2-2,NA,TRBD1,15,TRBV30,CAWTGTGSVPGELFF,TGTGCCTGGACAGGGACAGGGTCGGTTCCCGGGGAGCTGTTTTTT
TRBJ1-2,NA,TRBD1,14,TRBV19,CASSTTGGSDGYTF,TGTGCCAGTAGTACGACAGGGGGGAGCGATGGCTACACCTTC
TRBJ2-1,NA,NA,13,TRBV12-5,CASGLEGNGEQFF,TGTGCTAGTGGTTTGGAAGGGAACGGTGAGCAGTTCTTC
TRBJ2-7,NA,NA,14,TRBV9,CASSRSGRTYEQYF,TGTGCCAGCAGTCGCTCGGGCAGGACCTACGAGCAGTACTTC
TRBJ1-1,NA,NA,14,TRBV25-1,CASSESRMNTEAFF,TGTGCCAGCAGTGAATCGAGAATGAACACTGAAGCTTTCTTT
TRBJ2-2,NA,NA,16,TRBV7-1,CASSLRLTANTGELFF,TGTGCCAGCAGCTTGAGGCTAACCGCGAACACCGGGGAGCTGTTTTTT
TRBJ2-7,NA,TRBD1,15,TRBV5-1,CASSLVPGQTYEQYF,TGCGCCAGCAGCTTGGTACCGGGACAGACCTACGAGCAGTACTTC
TRBJ1-5,few,NA,13,TRBV19,CASSIDGVQPQHF,TGTGCCAGTAGTATAGATGGTGTCCAGCCCCAGCATTTT
TRBJ2-5,NA,NA,15,TRBV29-1,CSASLGRPYQETQYF,TGCAGCGCCTCTCTGGGCAGGCCGTACCAAGAGACCCAGTACTTC
TRBJ1-2,NA,TRBD1,13,TRBV6-8,CASSYTTGRGYTF,TGTGCCAGCAGTTACACGACAGGGAGAGGCTACACCTTC
TRBJ2-2,NA,TRBD1,16,TRBV6-4,CASRAAGTGFTGELFF,TGTGCCAGCAGAGCAGCCGGGACAGGGTTTACCGGGGAGCTGTTTTTT
TRBJ1-1,NA,TRBD1,16,TRBV5-1,CASSSTGAPRNTEAFF,TGCGCCAGCAGCTCTACAGGGGCCCCAAGGAACACTGAAGCTTTCTTT
TRBJ1-3,NA,NA,14,TRBV28,CASSLGISGNTIYF,TGTGCCAGCAGCTTAGGGATCTCTGGAAACACCATATATTTT
TRBJ1-4,NA,NA,13,TRBV29-1,CSVEEGANEKLFF,TGCAGCGTTGAAGAGGGGGCTAATGAAAAACTGTTTTTT
TRBJ1-5,few,TRBD1,14,TRBV18,CASSTGTGDQPQHF,TGTGCCAGCTCAACCGGGACAGGGGATCAGCCCCAGCATTTT